This TCR beta chain was obtained from a study of cytomegalovirus exposure and HLA in healthy donors. Regarding the study as a whole: Cytomegalovirus status was reportedly diagnosed by the classifier with high sensitivity and specificity. The study reported that TCR beta sequences accurately predicted HLA-A and HLA-B alleles in most subjects. Per a later analysis, HLA-associated TCR beta chains showed more clonal expansion than other, equally common TCR beta chains.

With V trimmed by 3 bases and J by 4 bases, 11 bases remained unmatched. This CDR3 region has 17 residues. A multiplex PCR was run with 60 Vbeta primers and 13 Jbeta primers. Assay used: immunoSEQ multiplex PCR; TCRdb lists only in-frame clones, some missing. Here the sample spans around 160,000 clones, 60% to 80% being singletons. As regards this clone: Its antigen is not known.

Donors likely had unrecorded immune exposures despite being nominally healthy when sampled. This TCR was sampled from a man aged 18 to 30 in good health and CMV-seropositive. V gene TRBV5-3 combines with J gene TRBJ2-2; 8 nucleotides agree with TRBD1. TRBV5-3 is an open reading frame whose function is uncertain. The sample comprised PBMCs. The CDR3 loop reads CARSCAETGVGTGELFF. The CDR3 DNA is TGTGCCAGAAGCTGCGCCGAGACAGGGGTGGGCACCGGGGAGCTGTTTTTT.